These 31 T cell receptor beta chains were all obtained from the same sample, sequenced in a study of blood T cell repertoires in COVID-19. Measured with immunoSEQ multiplex PCR; TCRdb has only the in-frame clones, and not every one. This sample has 130,000 to 150,000 clones, with roughly 84% found just once. The specimen was PBMCs or T cells enriched from blood (not recorded which). These receptors were taken from a woman aged 45-60 years who had been exposed to COVID-19.

The V call is TRBV3-1 (or the pseudogene TRBV3-2), the J call TRBJ1-2, with a tentative D call TRBD1 (5 bases). The length of the CDR3 is 16 residues. Germline CDR1 LGHDT, CDR2 YNNKEL (reference sequence). Trimming stripped 0 bases from V and 1 base from J, with 12 bases between. CDR3 protein: CASSQESRQINYGYTF. The DNA of the CDR3 is TGTGCCAGCAGCCAAGAAAGTCGACAGATTAACTATGGCTACACCTTC.

This chain joins TRBV19 and TRBJ2-3, with a possible D match to TRBD1 (5 bases). Germline CDR1 and CDR2: LNHDA and SQIVND (reference sequence). Trimming cost V 3 bases and J 2 bases, with 12 bases left between them. CDR3 length: 15 residues. CDR3 coding DNA: TGTGCCAGTAGTATGGGGCAGGGCCTCACAGATACGCAGTATTTT. Its translation is CASSMGQGLTDTQYF.

The chain recombines TRBV27 with TRBJ1-6; TRBD1 might be the D (5 bases). The V end lost 4 bases, the J end lost 6 bases, and 13 bases lay between the germline ends. The CDR3 contains 15 residues. Germline loops: CDR1 MNHEY, CDR2 SMNVEV (reference sequence). CDR3 residues: CASSWGGSGNSPLHF. CDR3 sequence (DNA): TGTGCCAGCAGTTGGGGGGGGTCAGGTAATTCACCCCTCCACTTT.

The genes are TRBV19 and TRBJ2-1; 7 bases are shared with TRBD2. The J segment lost 1 base and the V segment lost 4 bases, leaving 7 bases of the junction unmatched. The CDR3 consists of 16 residues. Looked up from germline, CDR1 is LNHDA and CDR2 is SQIVND (reference sequence). This CDR3 reads CASSTGRGGSYNEQFF. The CDR3 bases are TGTGCCAGTAGTACGGGGCGGGGAGGGTCCTACAATGAGCAGTTCTTC. Complete variable domain (other parts from reference TRBV19 and TRBJ2-1): DGGITQSPKYLFRKEGQNVTLSCEQNLNHDAMYWYRQDPGQGLRLIYYSQIVNDFQKGDIAEGYSVSREKKESFPLTVTSAQKNPTAFYLCASSTGRGGSYNEQFFGPGTRLTVL.

The CDR3 nucleotides are TGTGCCCAGACCAGAGGACGAGGGCTAGAGTATGGCTACACCTTC. Amino acids: CAQTRGRGLEYGYTF. This chain uses TRBV5-4 with TRBJ1-2; unclear D gene. The CDR3 has 15 residues. V was shortened by 10 bases and J by 5 bases, with 24 bases between the two germline ends. CDR1 and CDR2 (germline): SGHNT, YYREEE (reference sequence).

V is TRBV6-1 and J is TRBJ1-1, with 8 bases matching TRBD1. Looked up from germline, CDR1 is MNHNS and CDR2 is SASEGT. The V gene end was trimmed by 3 bases and the J gene end by 5 bases; junction bases not matched to a gene: 5. This CDR3 has 14 amino acids. CDR3 sequence reads: CASSDRQGMTEAFF. In DNA form, the CDR3 reads TGTGCCAGCAGTGATAGACAGGGGATGACTGAAGCTTTCTTT.

This clone was observed a single time. The J gene is TRBJ2-1, the V gene TRBV5-1, with 7 positions matching TRBD2. This CDR3 has 15 residues. The V and J ends lost 3 bases and 0 bases, in that order; junction bases with no gene match: 3. From germline, CDR1 is SGHRS and CDR2 YFSETQ. The CDR3 sequence is CASSSTSHSYNEQFF. CDR3 in DNA: TGCGCCAGCAGCTCGACTAGCCACTCCTACAATGAGCAGTTCTTC. The whole variable domain, filled in from reference TRBV5-1 and TRBJ2-1, reads KAGVTQTPRYLIKTRGQQVTLSCSPISGHRSVSWYQQTPGQGLQFLFEYFSETQRNKGNFPGRFSGRQFSNSRSEMNVSTLELGDSALYLCASSSTSHSYNEQFFGPGTRLTVL.

This clone has a single count. The genes are TRBV7-2 and TRBJ1-3; 7 bases map to TRBD1. This CDR3 is built from 14 residues. Germline CDR1 and CDR2: SGHTA and FQGNSA. V lost 4 bases to trimming and J lost 5 bases; unmatched junction nucleotides: 5. The CDR3 here is CASSSSTGRNTIYF. The CDR3 DNA follows: TGTGCCAGCAGCTCATCGACAGGGAGAAACACCATATATTTT.

This chain uses TRBV19 with TRBJ1-4, with TRBD1 as a possible D gene (6 bases). The CDR3 extends over 14 amino acids. V lost 1 base and J lost 11, with 14 bases in between. Germline V gene sequence: CDR1 LNHDA, CDR2 SQIVND (reference sequence). The CDR3 sequence is CASSIARGRGKLFF. The CDR3 DNA is TGTGCCAGTAGTATAGCAAGGGGGAGAGGTAAACTGTTTTTT.

The chain links TRBV5-1 to TRBJ2-7; the match to TRBD2 covers 11 bases. V trimming: 0 bases; J trimming: 3 bases; junction bases outside the gene matches: 2. The germline CDR1 and CDR2 sequences are SGHRS and YFSETQ. The CDR3 consists of 15 residues. The CDR3 DNA follows: TGCGCCAGCAGCTTGGGACTAGCGGGAATCTACGAGCAGTACTTC. It encodes CASSLGLAGIYEQYF.

This chain joins TRBV5-1 and TRBJ2-7, with a possible D match to TRBD2 (6 bases). The CDR3 sequence is 14 residues long. Germline V gives CDR1 SGHRS, CDR2 YFSETQ. V was shortened by 0 bases and J by 7 bases, with 14 bases between the two germline ends. CDR3 residues: CASSLVSGELEQYF. As DNA, the CDR3 is TGCGCCAGCAGCTTGGTGTCGGGAGAGTTGGAGCAGTACTTC.

The J gene is TRBJ2-7, the V gene TRBV9; 9 nucleotides line up with TRBD1. CDR3 size: 17 residues. Looked up from germline, CDR1 is SGDLS and CDR2 is YYNGEE. Unmatched junction bases numbered 7, after V lost 0 bases and J lost 0 bases. The CDR3 sequence: CASSVAPSDRGSYEQYF. CDR3 DNA sequence: TGTGCCAGCAGCGTAGCCCCCTCGGACAGGGGCTCCTACGAGCAGTACTTC.

The chain employs TRBV12-3 or TRBV12-4 and TRBJ1-2; a possible D gene is TRBD1 (5 bases). Trimming cost V 5 bases and J 7 bases, with 14 bases left between them. This CDR3 has 13 residues. CDR3 in DNA: TGTGCCAGCAGTGGGTCAGGGTTGGGTGGCTACACCTTC. Translating gives CASSGSGLGGYTF.

The chain carries TRBV29-1 and TRBJ1-2; D is possibly TRBD1 (6 bases). CDR1 and CDR2 (germline): SQVTM, ANQGSEA. This CDR3 has 13 amino acids. Between the trimmed V and J ends, which lost 3 bases and 2 bases, there was a span of 10 bases. The CDR3 here is CSVDGTQNYGYTF. The CDR3 region has the DNA TGCAGCGTTGATGGGACACAGAACTATGGCTACACCTTC.

The CDR3 DNA reads as TGTGCCAGCAGTCTTGGACAGGGGGGCTCTGGAAACACCATATATTTT. Amino acid sequence: CASSLGQGGSGNTIYF. V gene TRBV2 combines with J gene TRBJ1-3; 10 bases line up with TRBD1. CDR3 size: 16 residues. With V trimmed by 5 bases and J by 0 bases, 4 bases remained unmatched. Germline loops: CDR1 SNHLY, CDR2 FYNNEI.

This clone was recorded a few times. The chain combines TRBV6-4 with TRBJ2-1; 10 bases map to TRBD2. CDR3 size: 15 residues. CDR1 and CDR2 (germline): MRHNA, SNTAGT. Germline trimming cut 5 bases from V and 7 bases from J; bases unmatched to any gene: 8. The CDR3 bases are TGTGCCAGCAGTCTAGCGGGGGATCCCTCAAATGAGCAGTTCTTC. Encoded protein: CASSLAGDPSNEQFF.

The V and J genes are TRBV6-6 and TRBJ1-3; TRBD1 matches 9 bases. The CDR3 length is 16 residues. The V gene end was trimmed by 7 bases and the J gene end by 0 bases; junction bases not matched to a gene: 7. Germline CDR1 is MNHNY and CDR2 is SVGAGI (reference sequence). CDR3 loop: CASTRTGEFSGNTIYF. The CDR3 bases are TGTGCCAGCACACGGACAGGGGAGTTCTCTGGAAACACCATATATTTT.

The chain couples TRBV4-3 to TRBJ1-1; TRBD1 agrees at 10 bases. The V gene's germline CDR1 is LGHNA and CDR2 YSLEER. The CDR3 contains 18 residues. Trimming cost V 4 bases and J 1 base; bases outside gene matches: 12. The CDR3, as DNA: TGCGCCAGCAGCCGGAGCATCGGGACAGGGGATACGAACACTGAAGCTTTCTTT. Amino acid sequence: CASSRSIGTGDTNTEAFF.

The chain links TRBV27 to TRBJ1-1; D gene ambiguous. The CDR3 runs 13 residues. Germline values: CDR1 MNHEY, CDR2 SMNVEV (reference sequence). V gave up 6 bases and J gave up 4 bases, with 12 bases separating them. The CDR3 DNA is TGTGCCAGCAGCTCTACGATGAGCACTGAAGCTTTCTTT. Amino acids: CASSSTMSTEAFF.

V and J are TRBV7-6 and TRBJ1-6, with D unresolved. V dropped 3 bases and J dropped 0 bases, with 9 bases sitting between them. Germline V gene lookup returns CDR1 SGHVS and CDR2 FNYEAQ. The CDR3 has 16 residues. Here the CDR3 reads CASSLGESSYNSPLHF. In nucleotides, the CDR3 is TGTGCCAGCAGCTTGGGAGAGAGCTCCTATAATTCACCCCTCCACTTT.

The genes are TRBV6-5 and TRBJ2-3, with 12 bases lining up with TRBD2. V trimming: 5 bases; J trimming: 2 bases; junction bases outside the gene matches: 2. CDR3 length: 15 amino acids. The germline gives CDR1 MNHEY, CDR2 SVGAGI. The DNA for the CDR3 is TGTGCCAGCAGTCTAGCGGGGGGGCCCACAGATACGCAGTATTTT. This gives the protein CASSLAGGPTDTQYF.

This chain uses TRBV7-2 with TRBJ2-3, with 8 nucleotides matching TRBD1. J gave up 9 bases and V 4 bases, and 6 bases lay outside the gene matches. Germline assignment: CDR1 SGHTA and CDR2 FQGNSA. This CDR3 has 13 amino acids. The CDR3 spells CASSSPGQDTQYF. The CDR3 nucleotides read TGTGCCAGCAGCTCCCCGGGACAGGACACGCAGTATTTT. Full variable domain (remainder filled in from reference TRBV7-2 and TRBJ2-3): GAGVSQSPSNKVTEKGKDVELRCDPISGHTALYWYRQSLGQGLEFLIYFQGNSAPDKSGLPSDRFSAERTGGSVSTLTIQRTQQEDSAVYLCASSSPGQDTQYFGPGTRLTVL.

The CDR3 DNA sequence: TGTGCCAGCAGCCCGGGTGGTCAGACTGAAGCTTTCTTT. Translating gives CASSPGGQTEAFF. This rearrangement joins TRBV3-1 (or the pseudogene TRBV3-2) to TRBJ1-1; unclear D gene. CDR3 size: 13 residues. V gave up 4 bases and J gave up 5 bases, with 11 bases separating them. Germline V CDR1 and CDR2: LGHDT, YNNKEL (reference sequence).

V and J are TRBV6-5 and TRBJ1-2; 7 bases agree with TRBD1. The J segment lost 8 bases and the V segment lost 6 bases, leaving 6 bases of the junction unmatched. CDR1 and CDR2 from the germline V gene are MNHEY and SVGAGI. The CDR3 is 12 residues long. For the CDR3, the DNA is TGTGCCAGCAGACGTACAGGGGTCGGCTACACCTTC. It specifies CASRRTGVGYTF.

The rearrangement joins TRBV6-5 to TRBJ2-2; D is unresolved. The germline V gene encodes CDR1 MNHEY and CDR2 SVGAGI. The CDR3 spans 15 residues. V shed 2 bases and J shed 0 bases, with 7 bases lying between them. The CDR3 nucleotides read TGTGCCAGCAGTTACGGGCCAGCGAACACCGGGGAGCTGTTTTTT. Protein sequence: CASSYGPANTGELFF.

The chain links TRBV6-5 to TRBJ2-1, with a tentative D call TRBD1 (6 bases). Looked up from germline, CDR1 is MNHEY and CDR2 is SVGAGI. Trimming shortened V by 4 bases and J by 15 bases, and 19 bases separated the two germline ends. The CDR3 is 13 residues long. The DNA of the CDR3 is TGTGCCAGCAGTTTGTCGAGGGGGTTGAGTCCGTTCTTC. It specifies CASSLSRGLSPFF.

The chain uses TRBV9 and TRBJ2-5, with a tentative D call TRBD2 (6 bases). Germline CDR1 reads SGDLS; CDR2 reads YYNGEE. Trimming stripped 0 bases from V and 7 bases from J, with 16 bases between. The CDR3 is made up of 15 amino acids. The CDR3 sequence: CASSVGGTSGGTQYF. The CDR3 DNA is TGTGCCAGCAGCGTAGGCGGGACCTCCGGGGGGACCCAGTACTTC.

The chain joins TRBV11-2 to TRBJ2-7; a weak D match, TRBD1 (6 bases). Germline loops: CDR1 SGHAT, CDR2 FQNNGV. The CDR3 loop spans 14 amino acids. V lost 4 bases and J 0 bases, leaving 10 bases between the germline ends. This CDR3 reads CASSSIRGSYEQYF. For the CDR3, the DNA is TGTGCCAGCAGCTCAATCAGGGGCTCCTACGAGCAGTACTTC.

The chain combines TRBV9 with TRBJ1-1; D not resolved. V was cut by 1 base and J by 10 bases, with 17 bases left in between. Germline assignment: CDR1 SGDLS and CDR2 YYNGEE. The length of the CDR3 is 14 residues. The CDR3 reads CASSVSGSGKPAFF. The CDR3 coding sequence is TGTGCCAGCAGCGTAAGTGGTAGCGGCAAGCCAGCTTTCTTT.

This clone appeared once. This chain uses TRBV18 with TRBJ2-2, with D possibly being TRBD2 (5 bases). Germline CDR1 and CDR2: KGHSH and LQKENI. The CDR3 loop spans 15 amino acids. V lost 0 bases to trimming and J lost 5 bases, with 10 bases between them. The CDR3 here is CASSPPGPGTGELFF. CDR3 in DNA: TGTGCCAGCTCACCACCGGGTCCGGGGACCGGGGAGCTGTTTTTT.

This rearrangement joins TRBV27 to TRBJ2-1; 9 positions match TRBD2. The CDR3 sequence is 18 residues long. V lost 5 bases and J lost 0; bases outside the gene matches: 11. Germline lookup yields CDR1 MNHEY and CDR2 SMNVEV (reference sequence). CDR3 DNA: TGTGCCAGCAGTCCTCTTTCTAGCGGGACTAGCTCCTACAATGAGCAGTTCTTC. It specifies CASSPLSSGTSSYNEQFF.